What follows are 9 T cell receptor beta chains derived from one specimen sequenced in a study of neoadjuvant nivolumab and ipilimumab in lung cancer. TCRdb keeps only in-frame clones here, not all; method: immunoSEQ multiplex PCR. Of roughly 20,000 clones listed, around 82% were seen once; the top ten hold about 23%. The sequences come from peripheral blood, collected before neoadjuvant nivolumab, alone or with ipilimumab. The receptors were sampled from an adult with non-small cell lung cancer.

The CDR3 DNA sequence: TGTGCCAGCAGTTACTCGGACAGCACAGATACGCAGTATTTT. Translating gives CASSYSDSTDTQYF. V and J are TRBV6-5 and TRBJ2-3; D is unresolved. Trimming removed 0 bases at V and 0 bases at J, with 4 bases between. Germline CDR1 MNHEY, CDR2 SVGAGI. The CDR3 runs 14 residues.

The chain employs TRBV4-3 and TRBJ2-1; no clear D. Germline values: CDR1 LGHNA, CDR2 YSLEER. With 0 bases removed from V and 6 bases from J, the gap between germline ends came to 15 bases. This CDR3 is built from 16 residues. The CDR3 sequence: CASSQDFDLNLNEQFF. The CDR3 coding sequence is TGCGCCAGCAGCCAAGATTTCGATCTTAACCTCAATGAGCAGTTCTTC.

The chain carries TRBV30 and TRBJ1-4, with D perhaps TRBD1 (6 bases). The CDR3 covers 13 residues. Trimming removed 3 bases from V and 8 bases from J, with 13 bases in between. Germline CDR1 and CDR2: GTSNPN and SVGIG (reference sequence). The CDR3 region has the DNA TGTGCCTGGAGGGGGACATTCCGGGAAAAACTGTTTTTT. It specifies CAWRGTFREKLFF.

The V call is TRBV29-1, the J call TRBJ2-1, with unresolved D. Trimming took 4 bases from V and 5 from J, leaving 6 bases between them. This CDR3 region has 11 residues. Germline CDR1 is SQVTM and CDR2 is ANQGSEA. Here the CDR3 DNA reads TGCAGCGTTGCCCCCAACAATGAGCAGTTCTTC. This codes for CSVAPNNEQFF.

The rearrangement links TRBV12-5 to TRBJ2-2, with D unclear. Germline loops: CDR1 LGHNT, CDR2 FRNRAP. The V gene lost 5 bases and the J gene lost 1 base, with 8 bases spanning the gap. The CDR3 is 14 residues long. In DNA form, the CDR3 reads TGTGCTAGTGGTCCATCGGGGAACACCGGGGAGCTGTTTTTT. It translates to CASGPSGNTGELFF.

This chain links TRBV11-3 with TRBJ2-7; 10 bases are shared with TRBD2. Per the germline V gene, CDR1 is SGHNT and CDR2 is YENEEA. The CDR3 is 17 amino acids. The junction had 12 bases not matched to a gene; V was cut back by 4 bases and J by 3 bases. Here the CDR3 DNA reads TGTGCCAGCAGCTCAAAACCACCGGGACTAGCGAGCTACGAGCAGTACTTC. This sequence encodes CASSSKPPGLASYEQYF.

This clone was seen only once. Germline is not matched at one junction end, which may reflect a read error. The chain is built from TRBV7-7 and TRBJ2-7, with D possibly matching TRBD2 (5 bases). Germline V gene data show CDR1 as SSHAT and CDR2 as FNYEAQ (reference sequence). CDR3 size: 15 residues. The CDR3 loop reads CASSLFHGDSYEQYF. Here the CDR3 DNA reads TGTGCTAGCAGCTTATTTCACGGGGACTCCTACGAGCAGTACTTC.

The J gene is TRBJ2-6, the V gene TRBV6-5; D is unresolved. CDR1 MNHEY and CDR2 SVGAGI come from the germline V gene. The V end lost 6 bases, the J end lost 0 bases, and 3 bases lay between the germline ends. The CDR3 is made up of 13 amino acids. CDR3 region: CASSSSGANVLTF. The CDR3 coding sequence is TGTGCCAGCAGCTCCTCTGGGGCCAACGTCCTGACTTTC.

This rearrangement joins TRBV5-1 to TRBJ1-3, with D possibly being TRBD1 (5 bases). Trimming shortened V by 4 bases and J by 4 bases, and 18 bases separated the two germline ends. CDR3 length equals 16 residues. Germline V gene sequence: CDR1 SGHRS, CDR2 YFSETQ. The CDR3 DNA follows: TGCGCCAGCAGCCAGGGACCTCTAGTTCCCGGAAACACCATATATTTT. It translates to CASSQGPLVPGNTIYF. Variable domain in full (rest from reference TRBV5-1 and TRBJ1-3): KAGVTQTPRYLIKTRGQQVTLSCSPISGHRSVSWYQQTPGQGLQFLFEYFSETQRNKGNFPGRFSGRQFSNSRSEMNVSTLELGDSALYLCASSQGPLVPGNTIYFGEGSWLTVV.